What follows are 28 T cell receptor beta chains derived from one specimen sequenced in a study of naive CD8 T cells in extremely preterm neonates. TCRdb's copy holds only in-frame clones and misses some; the assay was immunoSEQ multiplex PCR. The table records about 7,900 clones, roughly 98% of them present only once. The sequenced sample was naive CD8+ T cells from blood. Source of these receptors: a human donor in good health.

The genes are TRBV7-8 and TRBJ1-5; TRBD1 is a possible D gene (5 bases). The CDR3 consists of 17 residues. V was cut by 0 bases and J by 3 bases, with 15 bases left in between. CDR1 and CDR2 from the germline V gene are SGHVS and FQNEAQ. The CDR3 sequence is CASSLAGDLGYNQPQHF. The CDR3 DNA reads as TGTGCCAGCAGCTTAGCAGGGGACTTGGGTTACAATCAGCCCCAGCATTTT. The full variable domain, in which reference TRBV7-8 and TRBJ1-5 provide the parts outside the CDR3, is GAGVSQSPRYKVAKRGQDVALRCDPISGHVSLFWYQQALGQGPEFLTYFQNEAQLDKSGLPSDRFFAERPEGSVSTLKIQRTQQEDSAVYLCASSLAGDLGYNQPQHFGDGTRLSIL.

V and J are TRBV19 and TRBJ2-4; the D gene is possibly TRBD1 (5 bases). V was cut by 3 bases and J by 4 bases, with 13 bases left in between. The CDR3 length is 15 residues. CDR1 and CDR2 (germline): LNHDA, SQIVND (reference sequence). CDR3 DNA sequence: TGTGCCAGTAGTATCCCATCGACAGCTAAAAACATTCAGTACTTC. This translates into CASSIPSTAKNIQYF.

For the CDR3, the DNA is TGTGCCAGCAGTGTTACTGGGACTAGGGCCAACTACGAGCAGTACTTC. Residues: CASSVTGTRANYEQYF. J is TRBJ2-7 and V is TRBV2; 8 positions match TRBD2. V lost 4 bases, J lost 3 bases, and 11 bases stayed unmatched. CDR1 and CDR2 from the germline V gene are SNHLY and FYNNEI. CDR3 length: 16 residues.

V usage is TRBV5-5 and J usage is TRBJ1-5; TRBD1 agrees at 10 bases. V was pared by 3 bases and J by 6 bases, with 3 bases of the junction left unmatched. Germline CDR1 reads SGHKS; CDR2 reads YYEKEE (reference sequence). This CDR3 contains 14 residues. The DNA for the CDR3 is TGTGCCAGCAGCTGGGACAGGGGAACTCAGCCCCAGCATTTT. Translated: CASSWDRGTQPQHF.

The chain is built from TRBV7-9 and TRBJ1-2; D call uncertain. Between the trimmed V and J ends, which lost 4 bases and 0 bases, there was a span of 9 bases. This CDR3 is built from 14 residues. CDR1 is SEHNR and CDR2 is FQNEAQ in the germline V gene (reference sequence). This CDR3 is CASSSAGPNYGYTF. The CDR3 region has the DNA TGTGCCAGCAGCTCGGCAGGTCCTAACTATGGCTACACCTTC.

This chain uses TRBV7-6 with TRBJ2-2; D gene unclear. The V and J ends lost 5 bases and 4 bases respectively, with 8 bases between them. Germline V lookup: CDR1 SGHVS, CDR2 FNYEAQ. The CDR3 spans 13 residues. CDR3 DNA: TGTGCCAGCAGCGAGTACCCCACCGGGGAGCTGTTTTTT. Translation gives CASSEYPTGELFF. Supplemented by reference TRBV7-6 and TRBJ2-2, the full variable domain reads GAGVSQSPRYKVTKRGQDVALRCDPISGHVSLYWYRQALGQGPEFLTYFNYEAQQDKSGLPNDRFSAERPEGSISTLTIQRTEQRDSAMYRCASSEYPTGELFFGEGSRLTVL.

The rearrangement joins TRBV30 to TRBJ1-1, with 8 bases aligning to TRBD1. From germline, CDR1 is GTSNPN and CDR2 SVGIG (reference sequence). This CDR3 comprises 13 residues. J gave up 1 base and V 3 bases, and 1 base lay outside the gene matches. This CDR3 is CAWSDRGNTEAFF. CDR3 DNA sequence: TGTGCCTGGAGCGACAGGGGGAACACTGAAGCTTTCTTT.

V and J are TRBV27 and TRBJ2-7; 7 bases fit TRBD1. Germline V gene lookup returns CDR1 MNHEY and CDR2 SMNVEV (reference sequence). The CDR3 is 14 residues long. Trimming removed 5 bases from V and 3 bases from J; junction bases left unmatched: 7. CDR3 in DNA: TGTGCCAGCAGTCCCTCCGACAGGGACTACGAGCAGTACTTC. Amino acids: CASSPSDRDYEQYF.

The rearrangement uses TRBV5-1 and TRBJ2-1; 8 positions agree with TRBD1. V lost 2 bases, J lost 3 bases, and 4 bases stayed unmatched. The CDR3 consists of 15 residues. Germline CDR1 is SGHRS and CDR2 is YFSETQ. This CDR3 reads CASSLRQGSYNEQFF. CDR3 DNA: TGCGCCAGCAGCTTACGACAGGGGAGCTACAATGAGCAGTTCTTC.

V is TRBV19 and J is TRBJ2-5, with TRBD1 as a possible D gene (5 bases). CDR3 length equals 13 residues. The V gene lost 1 base and the J gene lost 5 bases, with 8 bases spanning the gap. Looked up from germline, CDR1 is LNHDA and CDR2 is SQIVND (reference sequence). CDR3 sequence (DNA): TGTGCCAGTAGTATAGTAGACAGTGAGACCCAGTACTTC. This codes for CASSIVDSETQYF.

This clone was observed a handful of times. This chain uses TRBV7-9 with TRBJ1-1, with 8 bases that match TRBD1. The junction had 8 bases not matched to a gene; V was cut back by 5 bases and J by 0 bases. The CDR3 runs 16 residues. In germline, CDR1 is SEHNR, CDR2 FQNEAQ (reference sequence). The DNA of the CDR3 is TGTGCCAGCAGCCCCGGGACAGGCTTCATGAACACTGAAGCTTTCTTT. It yields the protein CASSPGTGFMNTEAFF.

The chain employs TRBV7-9 and TRBJ2-1; 7 nucleotides align to TRBD2. Germline CDR1 and CDR2: SEHNR and FQNEAQ (reference sequence). CDR3 length: 14 residues. The V gene end was trimmed by 8 bases and the J gene end by 0 bases; junction bases not matched to a gene: 4. CDR3 nucleotide sequence: TGTGCCAGCTGGGGGGGGAGCTCCTACAATGAGCAGTTCTTC. Its translation is CASWGGSSYNEQFF.

This sequence joins TRBV6-5 and TRBJ1-2; a possible D gene is TRBD1 (6 bases). Germline V gene sequence: CDR1 MNHEY, CDR2 SVGAGI. The CDR3 runs to 12 residues. Deletions cut 4 bases from V and 6 bases from J, with 9 bases between. The DNA of the CDR3 is TGTGCCAGCAGTTCGTACAGGGATGGCTACACCTTC. Translation gives CASSSYRDGYTF.

This chain connects TRBV5-6 to TRBJ1-2; D may be TRBD1 (5 bases). The V end lost 0 bases, the J end lost 3 bases, and 21 bases lay between the germline ends. CDR1 is SGHDT, CDR2 YYEEEE, per germline. This CDR3 comprises 18 residues. In DNA, the CDR3 is TGTGCCAGCAGCTTGGGTTTGGACAACTTCGGATCCCACTATGGCTACACCTTC. It yields the protein CASSLGLDNFGSHYGYTF.

In DNA form, the CDR3 reads TGTGCCAGCAGCTTAAGGGCTGCGGGTCTGTACGAGCAGTACGTC. Translated: CASSLRAAGLYEQYV. The chain employs TRBV7-8 and TRBJ2-7; tentative D call: TRBD2 (5 bases). The CDR3 consists of 15 residues. Trimming shortened V by 2 bases and J by 4 bases, and 15 bases separated the two germline ends. Germline loops: CDR1 SGHVS, CDR2 FQNEAQ.

CDR3 region: CASSEIGLAGGETQYF. In DNA form, the CDR3 reads TGTGCCAGCAGTGAAATTGGACTAGCGGGAGGAGAGACCCAGTACTTC. The chain combines TRBV25-1 with TRBJ2-5, with 14 bases fitting TRBD2. Germline trimming cut 2 bases from V and 4 bases from J; bases unmatched to any gene: 3. Germline V lookup: CDR1 MGHDK, CDR2 SYGVNS. The CDR3 totals 16 residues.

V usage is TRBV30 and J usage is TRBJ1-6; weak D call: TRBD1 (6 bases). Trimming shortened V by 1 base and J by 2 bases, and 15 bases separated the two germline ends. The CDR3 has 17 amino acids. CDR1 is GTSNPN, CDR2 SVGIG, per germline (reference sequence). DNA of the CDR3: TGTGCCTGGAGTGCAACAGGGATTGTGACCTATAATTCACCCCTCCACTTT. Residues: CAWSATGIVTYNSPLHF.

The chain has TRBV19 and TRBJ2-3, with 7 positions matching TRBD1. With V trimmed by 2 bases and J by 1 base, 6 bases remained unmatched. CDR1 and CDR2 (germline): LNHDA, SQIVND (reference sequence). The CDR3 consists of 16 residues. CDR3 sequence: CASSIRGRSGTDTQYF. CDR3 DNA: TGTGCCAGTAGTATAAGGGGGCGTTCGGGCACAGATACGCAGTATTTT.

This clone was seen only once. The rearrangement links TRBV5-1 to TRBJ2-1; D call uncertain. Trimming took off 0 bases at V and 15 bases at J, with 10 bases between the two ends. The CDR3 is made up of 11 amino acids. CDR1 SGHRS and CDR2 YFSETQ come from the germline V gene. The CDR3 region is CASSLAGSSFF. CDR3 DNA sequence: TGCGCCAGCAGCTTGGCGGGTTCTTCGTTCTTC.

The rearrangement uses TRBV28 and TRBJ1-5; D remains unclear. The V end was cut by 4 bases, the J end by 6 bases, with 4 bases between. There are 11 residues in the CDR3. CDR1 is MDHEN, CDR2 SYDVKM, per germline. The chain's CDR3 is CASSSGQPQHF. CDR3 sequence (DNA): TGTGCCAGCAGTTCGGGTCAGCCCCAGCATTTT.

This chain links TRBV27 with TRBJ1-3; D is uncertain. Trimming left V 0 bases short and J 0 bases short, with 3 bases between. CDR3 length equals 14 residues. The germline CDR1 and CDR2 sequences are MNHEY and SMNVEV (reference sequence). CDR3 protein: CASSLSRSGNTIYF. CDR3 DNA sequence: TGTGCCAGCAGTTTATCGCGCTCTGGAAACACCATATATTTT.

The genes are TRBV5-6 and TRBJ2-2, with D hard to call. Per germline, CDR1 SGHDT and CDR2 YYEEEE. CDR3 length: 14 residues. The V end was cut by 1 base, the J end by 1 base, with 5 bases between. CDR3 in DNA: TGTGCCAGCAGCTTGTCCGTGAACACCGGGGAGCTGTTTTTT. Translating gives CASSLSVNTGELFF.

The chain links TRBV30 to TRBJ1-2; D remains unclear. Germline assignment: CDR1 GTSNPN and CDR2 SVGIG (reference sequence). The CDR3 loop spans 13 amino acids. V shed 4 bases and J shed 3 bases, with 12 bases lying between them. Written as DNA, the CDR3 is TGTGCCTGGAAACGGGGAATAGACTATGGCTACACCTTC. The encoded protein is CAWKRGIDYGYTF.

This sequence joins TRBV6-5 and TRBJ2-2; 7 nucleotides match TRBD2. The junction had 9 bases not matched to a gene; V was cut back by 8 bases and J by 3 bases. Germline lookup yields CDR1 MNHEY and CDR2 SVGAGI. The CDR3 sequence is 15 residues long. CDR3 protein: CASSGGSRYTGELFF. The CDR3 DNA sequence: TGTGCCAGCTCCGGGGGGTCGAGGTACACCGGGGAGCTGTTTTTT.

This chain uses TRBV15 with TRBJ2-3, with TRBD2 as a possible D gene (7 bases). Germline CDR1 is LNHNV and CDR2 is YYDKDF (reference sequence). The V gene lost 7 bases and the J gene lost 2 bases, with 16 bases spanning the gap. The CDR3 totals 15 residues. CDR3 in amino acids: CATTRGGGLTDTQYF. CDR3 nucleotide sequence: TGTGCCACCACCCGAGGGGGGGGGCTCACAGATACGCAGTATTTT.

The chain uses TRBV2 and TRBJ1-5; 9 bases are shared with TRBD1. Germline assignment: CDR1 SNHLY and CDR2 FYNNEI. The CDR3 loop spans 14 amino acids. With 6 bases clipped from V and 6 bases from J, the junction kept 6 bases outside the gene matches. CDR3 loop: CASRIQGAGQPQHF. In DNA form, the CDR3 reads TGTGCCAGCAGAATACAGGGGGCGGGTCAGCCCCAGCATTTT. The full variable domain, in which reference TRBV2 and TRBJ1-5 provide the parts outside the CDR3, is EPEVTQTPSHQVTQMGQEVILRCVPISNHLYFYWYRQILGQKVEFLVSFYNNEISEKSEIFDDQFSVERPDGSNFTLKIRSTKLEDSAMYFCASRIQGAGQPQHFGDGTRLSIL.

The rearrangement links TRBV25-1 to TRBJ1-4, with D unresolved. Germline V gives CDR1 MGHDK, CDR2 SYGVNS. The CDR3 covers 15 residues. Trimming left V 1 base short and J 5 bases short, with 11 bases between. DNA of the CDR3: TGTGCCAGCAGTGAATTCCCGGGGATAAATGAAAAACTGTTTTTT. The encoded protein is CASSEFPGINEKLFF.

This clone was detected only once. The rearrangement uses TRBV27 and TRBJ2-5, with 9 nucleotides matching TRBD2. The CDR3 totals 16 residues. V dropped 3 bases and J dropped 3; count of bases not matched to a gene: 8. Germline V gene sequence: CDR1 MNHEY, CDR2 SMNVEV (reference sequence). The CDR3, as DNA: TGTGCCAGCAGTTTTTATAGCGGGAGTGGGAAAGAGACCCAGTACTTC. This translates into CASSFYSGSGKETQYF.